Given below is one TCR beta chain in context. What antigen it recognizes has not been identified. One base away there is no much larger clone; base qualities are not given. This sample is part of a study of blood T cell repertoires in COVID-19 (dated by TCRdb to about 2020). Turning to the overall study: The collaborator samples originated in the United States, Italy and Spain and spanned the acute and convalescent phases of COVID-19. Samples came from the ongoing ImmuneRACE study (first 160 participants) plus 1,254 subjects from 6 global collaborators. The material from the prospective study consisted of cDNA or gDNA derived from T cells, B-cell-depleted T cells, or PBMCs. The dataset comprised deeply sampled blood TCRbeta repertoires from subjects exposed to, actively infected with, or recovered from COVID-19. A de-identified subject ID, COVID-19 status, age in years and sex were almost always included in the sample metadata. The repertoires were released in a freely available public database intended as a resource for research on the immune response to SARS-CoV-2. HLA class I and class II types, where available, came from metadata supplied by the sample provider rather than from assay-based typing. What the authors observed across the whole study: The quantity of clinical and demographic metadata differed by source and by participant and was supplied without curation.

In the prospective study, participants were roughly 18 to 89 years old, resided in fewer than 25 geographic areas of the United States, and were enrolled through a virtual design. Cohort assignment in the prospective study relied on participant-reported clinical history from a screening survey and a study questionnaire. Recovered participants in ImmuneRACE Cohort 3 were defined as having two consecutive negative NP/OP PCR tests, clearance from a healthcare professional, or resolution of symptoms. In the prospective study, mobile phlebotomists collected whole blood, serum and a nasopharyngeal or oropharyngeal swab from each participant. Over a roughly 2-month period, participants in the prospective study had the option of providing additional blood draws and questionnaires. Before DNA extraction, prospective study blood samples were shipped either frozen or at room temperature. The germline V gene (reference sequence) sets CDR1 to LGHDT and CDR2 to YNNKEL. The V end gives up 3 bases and the J end 2 bases, leaving 9 bases in the junction not matched to a gene. Taken from cysteine to phenylalanine, the CDR3 has 16 residues. The DNA shown is the 48-base CDR3, in frame from base 1.

TCRbeta CDR3 regions were amplified from genomic DNA by means of the immunoSEQ Assay, a bias-controlled multiplex PCR. The study's processing was this. Nucleated cell counts per sample were estimated from amplification of reference gene primers within the assay. To quantify the absolute abundance of each unique TCRbeta CDR3 rearrangement, sequence reads were collapsed and filtered. For each sample, productive Simpson clonality was calculated as the square root of Simpson's diversity index over productive rearrangements. Not all clones reach the TCRdb copy of this immuneACCESS table, which keeps in-frame sequences only. Checked studies attribute under half of the gap to unresolved V genes and leave the rest unexplained. Clonal size and the V and J genes are those of that table, whereas D and trimming came from the DNA. The sample records about 320,000 clones, 89% of which are singletons. The ten biggest clones cover 5.2% of the sample.

This sequence originates from a man in his fifties or sixties who had recovered from COVID-19. In this chain, TRBV3-1 (or the pseudogene TRBV3-2) is recombined with TRBJ1-1, with 7 bases in between that match TRBD1. Specimen: PBMCs or T cells enriched from blood (not recorded which). The CDR3 in this case is CASSQFETGPNTEAFF. The nucleotides are TGTGCCAGCAGCCAGTTTGAGACAGGGCCCAACACTGAAGCTTTCTTT.